These 18 T cell receptor beta chains originate from one sample sequenced in a study of metastatic and nonmetastatic thyroid tumors. TCRdb re-called clones via MiXCR from the PCR reads. Of around 89,000 clones detected, 15% appear once; the ten largest clones hold just over 3.5%. Thyroid surgery had not been preceded by any treatment in any patient. Sequencing was performed on blood. The source is a female donor with papillary thyroid cancer or a benign thyroid nodule (not recorded which). Some clones in this sample may be carry-over from other donors' samples.

This clone was found once. A much bigger clone sits one base away, suggesting this may be a read error. The chain joins TRBV20-1 to TRBJ2-3; no firm D call. The germline CDR1 and CDR2 sequences are DFQATT and SNEGSKA (reference sequence). CDR3 size: 12 residues. Trimming took 1 base from V and 3 from J, leaving 5 bases between them. The CDR3 sequence is CSARAMTDTQYF. CDR3 nucleotides: TGCAGTGCTAGAGCTATGACAGATACGCAGTATTTT.

In this sample, this clone turned up many times. The V gene is TRBV20-1, the J gene TRBJ1-2, with D possibly being TRBD1 (6 bases). Germline V gene lookup returns CDR1 DFQATT and CDR2 SNEGSKA (reference sequence). V was trimmed by 3 bases and J by 4 bases, leaving 12 bases between them. The CDR3 extends over 13 amino acids. CDR3 residues: CSARGGQVYGYTF. In DNA, the CDR3 is TGCAGTGCTAGGGGGGGGCAGGTCTATGGCTACACCTTC.

The rearrangement links TRBV4-2 to TRBJ1-3, with D perhaps matching TRBD1 (5 bases). Trimming took off 0 bases at V and 4 bases at J, with 10 bases between the two ends. Germline V gives CDR1 LGHNA, CDR2 YNFKEQ. CDR3 length: 15 residues. The CDR3 nucleotides read TGTGCCAGCAGCCAAGATAGGGACGGGGGAAACACCATATATTTT. It yields the protein CASSQDRDGGNTIYF.

This clone was seen at least ten times. The V and J genes are TRBV5-1 and TRBJ1-3; a possible D gene is TRBD1 (5 bases). CDR3 size: 16 residues. V lost 0 bases to trimming and J lost 2 bases, with 12 bases between them. Germline V CDR1 and CDR2: SGHRS, YFSETQ. CDR3 bases: TGCGCCAGCAGCTTGGTTGGGGCGACGGCTGGAAACACCATATATTTT. Translated: CASSLVGATAGNTIYF.

The V gene is TRBV6-1, the J gene TRBJ2-7; D call uncertain. V was cut by 6 bases and J by 3 bases, with 15 bases left in between. The CDR3 covers 14 residues. CDR1 and CDR2 (germline): MNHNS, SASEGT. The CDR3 protein is CASSLAVSDYEQYF. CDR3 nucleotide sequence: TGTGCCAGCAGCTTGGCGGTAAGCGACTACGAGCAGTACTTC.

This clone was picked up many times. Other DNA sequences from this sample encode an identical CDR3 as well. The V and J genes are TRBV5-6 and TRBJ2-1, with 9 positions matching TRBD2. V trimming: 10 bases; J trimming: 9 bases; junction bases outside the gene matches: 17. The CDR3 is 15 amino acids. The V gene's germline CDR1 is SGHDT and CDR2 YYEEEE. The CDR3 spells CAGQEGAGGPGEQFF. CDR3 coding DNA: TGTGCCGGTCAAGAAGGGGCGGGGGGGCCAGGTGAGCAGTTCTTC.

This clone was seen repeatedly, ten times or more. V and J are TRBV12-3 or TRBV12-4 and TRBJ1-2; the D is unclear. V lost 5 bases, J lost 2 bases, and 15 bases lay in between. CDR3 length: 15 residues. Here the CDR3 reads CASSPRTGVNYGYTF. CDR3 in DNA: TGTGCCAGCAGTCCCCGGACCGGGGTCAACTATGGCTACACCTTC.

This clone was seen more than once but under ten times. Within the sample, other DNA sequences also encode this same CDR3. This chain connects TRBV20-1 to TRBJ2-4, with D perhaps TRBD1 or TRBD2 (6 bases each). Per the germline V gene, CDR1 is DFQATT and CDR2 is SNEGSKA (reference sequence). CDR3 size: 13 residues. The germline V and J ends were trimmed by 1 base and 4 bases, with 8 bases remaining between them. Here the CDR3 reads CSARGGAKNIQYF. CDR3 nucleotides: TGCAGTGCTAGAGGGGGGGCAAAAAACATTCAGTACTTC.

The J gene is TRBJ2-5, the V gene TRBV4-1; D might be TRBD2 (6 bases). The CDR3 length is 15 residues. V lost 2 bases, J lost 2 bases, and 12 bases lay in between. Per the germline V gene, CDR1 is MGHRA and CDR2 is YSYEKL. CDR3 coding DNA: TGCGCCAGCAGCCAATATCAGCGGGCTCAAGAGACCCAGTACTTC. Its translation: CASSQYQRAQETQYF.

This clone was counted between two and nine times. A much larger clone differs by one base, so this may be a read error. CDR3 region: CASSVAVAGGHVADTQYF. Written as DNA, the CDR3 is TGTGCCAGCAGCGTAGCTGTAGCGGGGGGGCACGTCGCAGATACGCAGTATTTT. The chain joins TRBV9 to TRBJ2-3; 11 nucleotides align to TRBD2. Germline V CDR1 and CDR2: SGDLS, YYNGEE. CDR3 size: 18 residues. The V segment lost 0 bases and the J segment 4 bases; nucleotides outside the gene matches: 10.

The table lists this clone with many counts. The chain couples TRBV11-2 to TRBJ2-1, with 8 bases fitting TRBD2. Germline values: CDR1 SGHAT, CDR2 FQNNGV. The CDR3 consists of 15 residues. The V segment lost 3 bases and the J segment 4 bases; nucleotides outside the gene matches: 5. The CDR3 protein is CASSFYRGGYNEQFF. DNA of the CDR3: TGTGCCAGCAGCTTTTACCGGGGGGGGTACAATGAGCAGTTCTTC. The whole variable domain, filled in from reference TRBV11-2 and TRBJ2-1, reads EAGVAQSPRYKIIEKRQSVAFWCNPISGHATLYWYQQILGQGPKLLIQFQNNGVVDDSQLPKDRFSAERLKGVDSTLKIQPAKLEDSAVYLCASSFYRGGYNEQFFGPGTRLTVL.

Ten or more counts support this clone. The rearrangement uses TRBV7-6 and TRBJ2-2, with a weak D call TRBD1 (6 bases). This CDR3 has 17 amino acids. CDR1 and CDR2 from the germline V gene are SGHVS and FNYEAQ. With 5 bases removed from V and 0 bases from J, the gap between germline ends came to 16 bases. The CDR3 loop is CASSPLQGYSNTGELFF. The CDR3 nucleotides are TGTGCCAGCAGCCCCTTACAGGGCTACTCGAACACCGGGGAGCTGTTTTTT. Variable domain in full (rest from reference TRBV7-6 and TRBJ2-2): GAGVSQSPRYKVTKRGQDVALRCDPISGHVSLYWYRQALGQGPEFLTYFNYEAQQDKSGLPNDRFSAERPEGSISTLTIQRTEQRDSAMYRCASSPLQGYSNTGELFFGEGSRLTVL.

This clone was detected ten times or more. The CDR3 DNA is TGTGCCAGCAGTTACTCGGGGTACGGGGGCTATGGCTACACCTTC. This codes for CASSYSGYGGYGYTF. The V and J genes are TRBV6-5 and TRBJ1-2; possibly TRBD1 for D (5 bases). Trimming removed 0 bases from V and 4 bases from J, with 12 bases in between. Germline CDR1 MNHEY, CDR2 SVGAGI. The CDR3 covers 15 residues.

This clone was picked up many times. The chain carries TRBV12-3 or TRBV12-4 and TRBJ2-7; 10 bases agree with TRBD2. This CDR3 contains 15 residues. With 5 bases clipped from V and 5 bases from J, the junction kept 9 bases outside the gene matches. This CDR3 reads CASSALAGAPDEQYF. The CDR3 coding sequence is TGTGCCAGCAGTGCGCTAGCGGGGGCCCCTGACGAGCAGTACTTC.

This clone was recorded at least ten times. DNA for the CDR3: TGTGCCTGGAGTAAACCCGGCTACACCTTC. Its protein product is CAWSKPGYTF. This sequence joins TRBV30 and TRBJ1-2; D not resolved. V lost 2 bases to trimming and J lost 8 bases, with 6 bases between them. Germline lookup yields CDR1 GTSNPN and CDR2 SVGIG (reference sequence). The CDR3 loop spans 10 amino acids. The whole variable domain, remainder taken from reference TRBV30 and TRBJ1-2, is SQTIHQWPATLVQPVGSPLSLECTVEGTSNPNLYWYRQAAGRGLQLLFYSVGIGQISSEVPQNLSASRPQDRQFILSSKKLLLSDSGFYLCAWSKPGYTFGSGTRLTVV.

This chain uses TRBV30 with TRBJ1-1, with TRBD1 as a possible D gene (5 bases). V was pared by 3 bases and J by 11 bases, with 16 bases between. From germline, CDR1 is GTSNPN and CDR2 SVGIG (reference sequence). The CDR3 sequence is 12 residues long. CDR3 DNA: TGTGCCTGGAGAAAAAGGGACTACTCGGCTTTCTTT. This gives the protein CAWRKRDYSAFF.

This sequence joins TRBV5-1 and TRBJ1-6; D remains ambiguous. Germline V lookup: CDR1 SGHRS, CDR2 YFSETQ. With 2 bases removed from V and 6 bases from J, the gap between germline ends came to 6 bases. CDR3 length: 13 amino acids. DNA of the CDR3: TGCGCCAGCAGCTTTACGGTTAATTCACCCCTCCACTTT. Translating gives CASSFTVNSPLHF.

This clone occurred once. V and J are TRBV5-1 and TRBJ2-7; TRBD2 agrees at 12 bases. Germline assignment: CDR1 SGHRS and CDR2 YFSETQ. There are 15 residues in the CDR3. The V segment lost 7 bases and the J segment 11 bases; nucleotides outside the gene matches: 16. CDR3 in DNA: TGCGCCAGCCGCCTAGCGGGGGGGTCCTACGGGGTGGAGTACTTC. It specifies CASRLAGGSYGVEYF.